The 12 T cell receptor beta chains reported below all come from one sample, sequenced in a study of T-cell memory formation after mild COVID-19. In TCRdb, the 5' RACE reads were re-called with MiXCR into one record per CDR3 protein. The sample consists of about 130,000 distinct CDR3 sequences, about 15% of them appearing once. Sequencing was done on a sample of PBMCs or a T cell subset sorted from them (not recorded which). The source is a man between 18 and 35 years old who had mild COVID-19 (a few samples of this study predate the infection). Cell type and time point are not known.

This clonotype was observed a few times. This chain joins TRBV6-5 and TRBJ2-5, with 8 bases that match TRBD1. CDR1 and CDR2 (germline): MNHEY, SVGAGI. The junction had 6 bases not matched to a gene; V was cut back by 1 base and J by 5 bases. The CDR3 covers 15 residues. The CDR3 DNA sequence: TGTGCCAGCAGTTACTTGACAGGGGTAGATGAGACCCAGTACTTC. The encoded protein is CASSYLTGVDETQYF.

In its sample, this clonotype was seen many times. The rearrangement joins TRBV5-1 to TRBJ2-1; D might be TRBD1 (6 bases). With 4 bases removed from V and 5 bases from J, the gap between germline ends came to 10 bases. Germline CDR1 reads SGHRS; CDR2 reads YFSETQ. The CDR3 extends over 13 amino acids. The CDR3 here is CASSDRTDNEQFF. CDR3 in DNA: TGCGCCAGCAGCGACAGGACGGACAATGAGCAGTTCTTC.

The CDR3: CASSLEVSANYGYTF. The CDR3 DNA is TGTGCCAGCAGCTTAGAGGTCAGCGCTAACTATGGCTACACCTTC. The chain employs TRBV7-2 and TRBJ1-2, with D unresolved. CDR1 SGHTA and CDR2 FQGNSA come from the germline V gene. This CDR3 spans 15 amino acids. V lost 1 base to trimming and J lost 0 bases, with 9 bases between them.

The chain joins TRBV7-9 to TRBJ2-3; the D gene is possibly TRBD2 (6 bases). The CDR3 sequence is 15 residues long. V was clipped by 2 bases and J by 3 bases, with 12 bases between them. Germline CDR1 is SEHNR and CDR2 is FQNEAQ (reference sequence). CDR3 sequence (DNA): TGTGCCAGCAGCTTACGGGACTTCGAGACAGATACGCAGTATTTT. Protein: CASSLRDFETDTQYF.

The chain employs TRBV20-1 and TRBJ1-1, with D unresolved. Trimming removed 3 bases at V and 11 bases at J, with 10 bases between. Germline lookup yields CDR1 DFQATT and CDR2 SNEGSKA (reference sequence). The CDR3 has 10 residues. CDR3 coding DNA: TGCAGTGCTAGTCGGGAGGAGGCTTTCTTT. Translation: CSASREEAFF.

The chain recombines TRBV7-2 with TRBJ2-7; 7 bases align to TRBD1. Trimming removed 1 base from V and 2 bases from J; junction bases left unmatched: 2. The germline CDR1 and CDR2 sequences are SGHTA and FQGNSA. CDR3 length equals 14 residues. In nucleotides, the CDR3 is TGTGCCAGCAGCTTAGGGCAGGGGGCCTACGAGCAGTACTTC. Translated, it gives CASSLGQGAYEQYF.

The genes are TRBV6-5 and TRBJ1-1; a possible D gene is TRBD1 (5 bases). Germline V gives CDR1 MNHEY, CDR2 SVGAGI. V lost 0 bases and J 5 bases, leaving 13 bases between the germline ends. The CDR3 loop spans 15 amino acids. The CDR3 sequence is CASSYSPLPGTEAFF. The DNA for the CDR3 is TGTGCCAGCAGTTACTCTCCCCTACCAGGGACTGAAGCTTTCTTT.

The CDR3, as DNA: TGCAGTGCTAGAGAGGGACAGCCCGGTGGTCTGTTTTTT. The encoded protein is CSAREGQPGGLFF. This sequence joins TRBV20-1 and TRBJ1-4; 7 bases line up with TRBD1. From germline, CDR1 is DFQATT and CDR2 SNEGSKA (reference sequence). With V trimmed by 0 bases and J by 14 bases, 9 bases remained unmatched. The CDR3 totals 13 residues.

A few counts support this clonotype. The rearrangement links TRBV12-3 or TRBV12-4 to TRBJ1-5, with TRBD1 matching over 8 bases. Trimming at V came to 5 bases and at J to 1 base, leaving 7 bases not matched to a gene. This CDR3 contains 16 residues. The CDR3 sequence is CASSLGQGGSNQPQHF. DNA of the CDR3: TGTGCCAGCAGTCTCGGACAGGGAGGGAGCAATCAGCCCCAGCATTTT.

The chain's CDR3 is CASTTLGGGAEYQPQHF. CDR3 nucleotides: TGTGCCAGCACGACCCTGGGAGGAGGGGCGGAGTATCAGCCCCAGCATTTT. The chain recombines TRBV28 with TRBJ1-5, with D perhaps TRBD1 (5 bases). V was shortened by 7 bases and J by 5 bases, with 24 bases between the two germline ends. CDR1 is MDHEN, CDR2 SYDVKM, per germline. The CDR3 sequence is 17 residues long.

Written as DNA, the CDR3 is TGTGCTAGTGGTTTGGTACCGGGAAACATTCAGTACTTC. Translation: CASGLVPGNIQYF. The rearrangement uses TRBV12-5 and TRBJ2-4; the D is unclear. The length of the CDR3 is 13 residues. CDR1 and CDR2 (germline): LGHNT, FRNRAP. V gave up 0 bases and J gave up 6 bases, with 6 bases separating them. The full variable domain, its missing parts supplied by reference TRBV12-5 and TRBJ2-4, is DARVTQTPRHKVTEMGQEVTMRCQPILGHNTVFWYRQTMMQGLELLAYFRNRAPLDDSGMPKDRFSAEMPDATLATLKIQPSEPRDSAVYFCASGLVPGNIQYFGAGTRLSVL.

This clonotype was picked up a small number of times. The chain is built from TRBV24-1 and TRBJ2-1; no clear D gene. CDR1 is KGHDR and CDR2 is SFDVKD in the germline V gene. The CDR3 sequence is 14 residues long. Trimming removed 2 bases at V and 6 bases at J, with 10 bases between. For the CDR3, the DNA is TGTGCCACCAGTGATTATCTAGTCTCCAATGAGCAGTTCTTC. Its translation: CATSDYLVSNEQFF.